The 15 T cell receptor beta chains given below trace back to one sample, sequenced in a study of shared clonotypes between healthy human individuals. TCRdb's table, derived via immunoSEQ multiplex PCR, lists solely in-frame clones and lacks some. Here the sample spans hundreds of thousands of clones, about 97% being singletons. The sample taken for sequencing was naive CD4+ T cells sorted from blood. The subset: CD45RA+ positively selected. These receptors originate from a woman younger than 45 in good health.

The table lists this clone with a count of one. This sequence joins TRBV5-1 and TRBJ2-4; the match to TRBD1 covers 11 bases. Looked up from germline, CDR1 is SGHRS and CDR2 is YFSETQ. With V trimmed by 4 bases and J by 1 base, 19 bases remained unmatched. The CDR3 extends over 21 amino acids. CDR3 residues: CASSPGVSGTGGLFAKNIQYF. Written as DNA, the CDR3 is TGCGCCAGCAGCCCTGGAGTTTCCGGGACAGGGGGTCTATTTGCCAAAAACATTCAGTACTTC. Drawing the rest from reference TRBV5-1 and TRBJ2-4, the complete variable domain is KAGVTQTPRYLIKTRGQQVTLSCSPISGHRSVSWYQQTPGQGLQFLFEYFSETQRNKGNFPGRFSGRQFSNSRSEMNVSTLELGDSALYLCASSPGVSGTGGLFAKNIQYFGAGTRLSVL.

The genes are TRBV28 and TRBJ1-2; TRBD1 matches at 8 bases. V trimming: 6 bases; J trimming: 4 bases; junction bases outside the gene matches: 4. Per the germline V gene, CDR1 is MDHEN and CDR2 is SYDVKM. The CDR3 spans 13 residues. The CDR3 here is CASSRQGTYGYTF. Written as DNA, the CDR3 is TGTGCCAGCAGCCGACAGGGGACCTATGGCTACACCTTC.

The rearrangement uses TRBV19 and TRBJ2-3; 7 bases match TRBD1. The CDR3 spans 12 residues. Germline trimming cut 10 bases from V and 4 bases from J; bases unmatched to any gene: 5. Germline V gene sequence: CDR1 LNHDA, CDR2 SQIVND (reference sequence). Here the CDR3 DNA reads TGTGCCACCTCGACAGGGTCAGATACGCAGTATTTT. Encoded protein: CATSTGSDTQYF.

The chain recombines TRBV5-4 with TRBJ1-1, with 11 bases fitting TRBD1. Germline V gives CDR1 SGHNT, CDR2 YYREEE (reference sequence). V was clipped by 3 bases and J by 1 base; unmatched bases: 8. This CDR3 region has 17 residues. The CDR3: CASSSAGTGGWNTEAFF. The DNA for the CDR3 is TGTGCCAGCAGCTCAGCCGGGACAGGGGGTTGGAACACTGAAGCTTTCTTT.

This chain connects TRBV28 to TRBJ2-7; 7 bases match TRBD2. The CDR3 length is 15 residues. Unmatched junction bases numbered 5, after V lost 3 bases and J lost 0 bases. Germline V gives CDR1 MDHEN, CDR2 SYDVKM. CDR3: CASSLGGVPSYEQYF. CDR3 DNA: TGTGCCAGCAGTTTGGGAGGGGTCCCCTCCTACGAGCAGTACTTC.

Details on this clone: The sample has other DNA sequences that encode this CDR3 too. The gene calls are TRBV21-1 and TRBJ1-5. TRBV21-1 is flagged as a pseudogene. This CDR3 comprises 15 residues. CDR3 DNA: TGTGCCAGCAGCAAAGCGAGAGGTAGCAATCAGCCCCAGCATTTT. Amino acid sequence: CASSKARGSNQPQHF.

The chain is built from TRBV2 and TRBJ2-7; TRBD1 is a possible D gene (6 bases). V shed 8 bases and J shed 4 bases, with 21 bases lying between them. The germline gives CDR1 SNHLY, CDR2 FYNNEI. The CDR3 extends over 15 amino acids. CDR3 protein: CASLRQQGSRYEQYF. The DNA for the CDR3 is TGTGCCAGCTTACGTCAACAGGGATCTAGGTACGAGCAGTACTTC. Filled out from reference TRBV2 and TRBJ2-7, the complete variable domain reads EPEVTQTPSHQVTQMGQEVILRCVPISNHLYFYWYRQILGQKVEFLVSFYNNEISEKSEIFDDQFSVERPDGSNFTLKIRSTKLEDSAMYFCASLRQQGSRYEQYFGPGTRLTVT.

V usage is TRBV29-1 and J usage is TRBJ2-3; D uncertain. The V and J ends lost 4 bases and 1 base respectively, with 9 bases between them. Germline CDR1 reads SQVTM; CDR2 reads ANQGSEA. CDR3 length equals 13 residues. The CDR3 region has the DNA TGCAGCGTTGGTGGCGCGGGCACAGATACGCAGTATTTT. Protein sequence: CSVGGAGTDTQYF.

The gene calls are TRBV18 and TRBJ2-2; perhaps D is TRBD1 or TRBD2 (5 bases each). The V and J ends lost 3 bases and 2 bases respectively, with 13 bases between them. The length of the CDR3 is 16 residues. Germline loops: CDR1 KGHSH, CDR2 LQKENI. CDR3 amino acids: CASSPRGTGNTGELFF. CDR3 coding DNA: TGTGCCAGCTCACCGAGAGGGACGGGAAACACCGGGGAGCTGTTTTTT.

This clone appeared a few times. This chain joins TRBV19 and TRBJ2-7, with D unclear. Germline V CDR1 and CDR2: LNHDA, SQIVND (reference sequence). V lost 3 bases and J 5 bases, leaving 8 bases between the germline ends. The CDR3 is 12 amino acids. CDR3 coding DNA: TGTGCCAGTAGTATTGGTGTCCACGAGCAGTACTTC. Protein product: CASSIGVHEQYF.

V and J are TRBV10-2 and TRBJ2-5, with 7 bases fitting TRBD1. After removal of 6 bases from V and 5 bases from J, the junction contained 12 bases not matched to a gene. Germline assignment: CDR1 WSHSY and CDR2 SAAADI. This CDR3 is built from 15 residues. Here the CDR3 reads CASSQDRDGTETQYF. CDR3 sequence (DNA): TGCGCCAGCAGCCAAGACAGGGATGGGACGGAGACCCAGTACTTC.

V usage is TRBV7-2 and J usage is TRBJ2-1, with D maybe TRBD1 (5 bases). The CDR3 runs 11 residues. From germline, CDR1 is SGHTA and CDR2 FQGNSA. Trimming took off 7 bases at V and 9 bases at J, with 10 bases between the two ends. CDR3 sequence reads: CASKGRGEQFF. CDR3 DNA sequence: TGTGCCAGCAAGGGGCGCGGTGAGCAGTTCTTC.

The rearrangement joins TRBV5-1 to TRBJ2-7; D possibly corresponds to TRBD1 (5 bases). Trimming took 2 bases from V and 5 from J, leaving 14 bases between them. CDR3 size: 14 residues. Per the germline V gene, CDR1 is SGHRS and CDR2 is YFSETQ. The CDR3 loop reads CASSFPGILNEQYF. For the CDR3, the DNA is TGCGCCAGCAGCTTTCCAGGGATTCTGAACGAGCAGTACTTC.

V and J are TRBV10-3 and TRBJ1-5; D is undetermined. The CDR3 covers 13 residues. Trimming took 6 bases from V and 1 from J, leaving 7 bases between them. CDR1 and CDR2 (germline): ENHRY, SYGVKD. The CDR3 spells CAIRADSNQPQHF. CDR3 nucleotide sequence: TGTGCCATCAGGGCGGACAGCAATCAGCCCCAGCATTTT.

The J gene is TRBJ2-5, the V gene TRBV28; D call uncertain. The J call may be faulty, since TRBJ2-7 better matches the DNA end. The CDR3 length is 12 residues. Germline V gene sequence: CDR1 MDHEN, CDR2 SYDVKM. The CDR3 spells CASSPFGYEQYF. Here the CDR3 DNA reads TGTGCCAGCAGTCCCTTCGGTTACGAGCAGTACTTC.